This T cell receptor beta chain originates from a study of cytomegalovirus exposure and HLA in healthy donors. It was with 60 Vbeta and 13 Jbeta primers that the PCR ran. Using immunoSEQ multiplex PCR, the repertoire was profiled, and TCRdb retains in-frame clones only, with some absent. Of 150,000 to 160,000 clones listed, roughly 70% were seen once; the top ten hold 2% to 2.5%. This receptor was identified in a man younger than 40 in good health and CMV-seronegative. The sequencing input was PBMCs.

The CDR3 is CASSQVGDYNEQFF. The CDR3 DNA reads as TGTGCCAGCAGTCAGGTAGGGGACTACAATGAGCAGTTCTTC. This chain links TRBV2 with TRBJ2-1; a weak D match, TRBD1 (5 bases). Germline CDR1 SNHLY, CDR2 FYNNEI. The length of the CDR3 is 14 residues. Trimming removed 5 bases from V and 3 bases from J, with 11 bases in between. The full variable domain, its missing parts supplied by reference TRBV2 and TRBJ2-1, is EPEVTQTPSHQVTQMGQEVILRCVPISNHLYFYWYRQILGQKVEFLVSFYNNEISEKSEIFDDQFSVERPDGSNFTLKIRSTKLEDSAMYFCASSQVGDYNEQFFGPGTRLTVL.